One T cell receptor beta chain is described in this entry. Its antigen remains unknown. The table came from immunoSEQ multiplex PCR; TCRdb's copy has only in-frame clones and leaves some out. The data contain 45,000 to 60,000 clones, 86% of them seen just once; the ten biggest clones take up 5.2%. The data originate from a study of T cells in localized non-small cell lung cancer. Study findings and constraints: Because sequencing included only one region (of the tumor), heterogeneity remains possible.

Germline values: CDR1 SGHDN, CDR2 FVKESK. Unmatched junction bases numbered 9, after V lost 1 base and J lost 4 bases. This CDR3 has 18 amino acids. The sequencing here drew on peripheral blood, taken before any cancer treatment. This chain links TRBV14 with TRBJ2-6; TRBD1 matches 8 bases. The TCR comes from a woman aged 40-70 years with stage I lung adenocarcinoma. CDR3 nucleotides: TGTGCCAGCAGCCAAGTTCTACAGGGGGTTTCAGGGGCCAACGTCCTGACTTTC. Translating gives CASSQVLQGVSGANVLTF.